This T cell receptor beta chain was obtained from a study of blood T cell repertoires in COVID-19. This clone ranks as medium-sized. As originally analysed: Reference gene primer amplification gave estimated nucleated cell counts. Profiling relied on immunoSEQ multiplex PCR, and the TCRdb table lists in-frame clones only, not all of them. V and J calls and clone size are as listed in that table; D and trimming were resolved from the DNA. Of about 20,000 clones listed, approximately 79% are singletons. The ends lost 4 bases at V and 4 bases at J; junction bases unmatched: 4. CDR3 size: 15 residues. Germline V gene data show CDR1 as LGHDT and CDR2 as YNNKEL (reference sequence).

The receptor's source is a man aged 80 or over with acute or convalescent COVID-19. The sequenced material came from peripheral blood. The chain carries TRBV3-1 (or the pseudogene TRBV3-2) and TRBJ1-5, with 10 nucleotides matching TRBD1. The CDR3 is CASSPTGGQNQPQHF. The CDR3 coding sequence is TGTGCCAGCAGCCCGACAGGGGGCCAGAATCAGCCCCAGCATTTT.